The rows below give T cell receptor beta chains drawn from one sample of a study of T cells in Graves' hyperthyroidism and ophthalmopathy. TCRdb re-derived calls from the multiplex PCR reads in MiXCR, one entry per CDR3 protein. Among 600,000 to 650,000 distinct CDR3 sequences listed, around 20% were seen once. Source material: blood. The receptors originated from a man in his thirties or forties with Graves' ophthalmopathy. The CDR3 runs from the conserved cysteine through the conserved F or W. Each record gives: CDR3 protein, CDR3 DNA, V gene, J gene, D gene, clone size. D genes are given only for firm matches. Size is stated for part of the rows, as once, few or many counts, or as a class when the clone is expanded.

CASSVGGLAGESDTQYF	TGTGCCAGCAGCGTAGGGGGACTAGCGGGAGAGTCAGATACGCAGTATTTT	TRBV9	TRBJ2-3	TRBD2	.
CASAPGVITGELFF	TGTGCCAGCGCACCAGGGGTGATCACCGGGGAGCTGTTTTTT	TRBV10-3	TRBJ2-2	.	few
CASSFSPATGELFF	TGTGCCAGCAGTTTTTCCCCAGCCACCGGGGAGCTGTTTTTT	TRBV6-1	TRBJ2-2	.	few
CASSQLPSYEQYF	TGTGCCAGCAGCCAGCTACCTTCCTACGAGCAGTACTTC	TRBV6-2/TRBV6-3	TRBJ2-7	.	many
CASSFLPGTTRDNEQFF	TGTGCCAGCAGTTTCTTGCCCGGGACTACGAGGGACAATGAGCAGTTCTTC	TRBV12-3/TRBV12-4	TRBJ2-1	TRBD2	.
CASRPGQMDSPLHF	TGTGCCAGCAGACCGGGACAGATGGATTCACCCCTCCACTTT	TRBV27	TRBJ1-6	TRBD1	.
CASSYADRLPSYNEQFF	TGTGCCAGCAGTTACGCCGACAGACTCCCCTCCTACAATGAGCAGTTCTTC	TRBV6-9	TRBJ2-1	.	once
CASSLGGGSEAFF	TGTGCCAGCAGCTTGGGAGGGGGGAGTGAAGCTTTCTTT	TRBV7-9	TRBJ1-1	.	few
CASSSAGSVGEQYF	TGTGCCAGCAGCTCAGCGGGATCCGTGGGCGAGCAGTACTTC	TRBV5-6	TRBJ2-7	TRBD2	few
CASSYSDRGRKETQYF	TGTGCCAGCAGTTACAGCGACAGGGGGAGGAAAGAGACCCAGTACTTC	TRBV6-1	TRBJ2-5	TRBD1	many
CASSEQGAGGELFF	TGTGCCAGCAGCGAACAGGGGGCAGGCGGGGAGCTGTTTTTT	TRBV9	TRBJ2-2	TRBD1	few
CASSLGPQGGSLSDTQYF	TGTGCCAGCAGCTTGGGGCCCCAAGGCGGGAGTTTGTCAGATACGCAGTATTTT	TRBV5-5	TRBJ2-3	TRBD2	many
CASSLSLAEQFF	TGTGCCAGCAGCTTAAGTCTAGCTGAGCAGTTCTTC	TRBV7-9	TRBJ2-1	.	many
CASSLAGRVTEAFF	TGTGCCAGCAGCTTAGCGGGACGGGTCACTGAAGCTTTCTTT	TRBV7-9	TRBJ1-1	.	few
CASSVGGGGANVLTF	TGTGCCAGCAGCGTAGGAGGAGGTGGGGCCAACGTCCTGACTTTC	TRBV9	TRBJ2-6	.	.
CSARDRVVSHNEQFF	TGCAGTGCTAGAGATCGAGTAGTTTCCCACAATGAGCAGTTCTTC	TRBV20-1	TRBJ2-1	.	few
CASSPTTDIRDKYSYEQYF	TGTGCCAGCAGTCCCACCACCGACATCCGGGACAAATACTCCTACGAGCAGTACTTC	TRBV6-1	TRBJ2-7	.	once
CASSEATAGGYEQYF	TGTGCCAGCAGTGAAGCCACGGCAGGGGGGTACGAGCAGTACTTC	TRBV6-1	TRBJ2-7	.	few
CASSPTGITNNEQFF	TGTGCCAGCAGCCCCACAGGGATAACAAACAATGAGCAGTTCTTC	TRBV6-1	TRBJ2-1	.	.
CSAPQMLGVKAYEQYF	TGCAGTGCCCCACAGATGCTGGGGGTGAAAGCCTACGAGCAGTACTTC	TRBV20-1	TRBJ2-7	.	.
CASSSRTRQTDTQYF	TGTGCCAGCAGCTCGCGGACTAGACAGACAGATACGCAGTATTTT	TRBV7-9	TRBJ2-3	TRBD2	.
CASSVEPSNYGYTF	TGTGCCAGCAGCGTAGAACCCTCTAACTATGGCTACACCTTC	TRBV9	TRBJ1-2	.	.
CASTWDRGFIGYTF	TGTGCCAGCACCTGGGACAGGGGATTCATTGGCTACACCTTC	TRBV11-2	TRBJ1-2	TRBD1	.
CASSLAHIAGGTEAFF	TGTGCCAGCAGCTTAGCCCACATCGCCGGGGGGACTGAAGCTTTCTTT	TRBV7-6	TRBJ1-1	.	few
CASSIDGLAGNIQYF	TGTGCCAGTAGTATAGACGGACTAGCAGGAAACATTCAGTACTTC	TRBV19	TRBJ2-4	TRBD2	few
CASSSQWGISNEKLFF	TGTGCCAGCAGCTCTCAATGGGGAATCTCTAATGAAAAACTGTTTTTT	TRBV5-5	TRBJ1-4	.	.
CASRSSTDTQYF	TGTGCCAGCAGGTCGAGCACAGATACGCAGTATTTT	TRBV28	TRBJ2-3	.	many
CASSLSFPGQGYGYTF	TGTGCCAGCAGTTTATCCTTTCCGGGACAGGGCTATGGCTACACCTTC	TRBV28	TRBJ1-2	TRBD1	many
CASSPLRGQETQYF	TGTGCCAGCAGTCCGTTGCGCGGACAAGAGACCCAGTACTTC	TRBV27	TRBJ2-5	.	many
CASSISSAVYEQYF	TGTGCCAGTAGTATAAGTTCGGCGGTTTACGAGCAGTACTTC	TRBV19	TRBJ2-7	.	.
CASGGASGIETQYF	TGTGCCAGTGGGGGGGCTAGCGGGATAGAGACCCAGTACTTC	TRBV27	TRBJ2-5	TRBD2	many
CASSALHTSVGTDTQYF	TGTGCCAGCAGCGCCCTCCATACTAGCGTGGGTACAGATACGCAGTATTTT	TRBV11-2	TRBJ2-3	TRBD2	many
CASSYPWRGQNEDYGYTF	TGTGCCAGCAGTTACCCGTGGAGGGGACAGAACGAAGACTATGGCTACACCTTC	TRBV6-5	TRBJ1-2	TRBD1	.
CASSPRQGPGAFF	TGTGCCAGCAGTCCCCGACAGGGACCTGGAGCTTTCTTT	TRBV28	TRBJ1-1	TRBD1	.
CATEGLAHSGANVLTF	TGTGCCACGGAGGGACTAGCGCACTCTGGGGCCAACGTCCTGACTTTC	TRBV7-2	TRBJ2-6	TRBD2	.
CASTLAAFYNEQSF	TGCGCCAGCACCTTGGCGGCCTTTTACAATGAGCAGTCCTTC	TRBV5-1	TRBJ2-1	.	few
CASSAVLESYEQYF	TGTGCCAGCAGCGCGGTCCTAGAATCCTACGAGCAGTACTTC	TRBV6-1	TRBJ2-7	.	.
CASSGQGNNSPLHF	TGTGCCAGCAGTGGACAGGGAAATAATTCACCCCTCCACTTT	TRBV2	TRBJ1-6	TRBD1	many
CASSGSLGDTQYF	TGTGCCAGCTCAGGCTCTCTAGGGGATACGCAGTATTTT	TRBV18	TRBJ2-3	.	many
CSATLRGIGNQPQHF	TGCAGTGCTACTCTAAGGGGGATCGGCAATCAGCCCCAGCATTTT	TRBV20-1	TRBJ1-5	.	few
CSARIVLAKNIQYF	TGCAGTGCTAGAATTGTACTAGCCAAAAACATTCAGTACTTC	TRBV20-1	TRBJ2-4	.	.
CASSEGGANEKLFF	TGTGCCAGCAGTGAGGGGGGAGCTAATGAAAAACTGTTTTTT	TRBV25-1	TRBJ1-4	.	few
CASSRGLAGGHGELFF	TGTGCCAGCAGCCGGGGACTAGCGGGAGGGCACGGGGAGCTGTTTTTT	TRBV27	TRBJ2-2	TRBD2	few
CSANPWQAQETQYF	TGCAGTGCTAATCCCTGGCAGGCCCAAGAGACCCAGTACTTC	TRBV20-1	TRBJ2-5	.	few
CSARRLRGAKETQYF	TGCAGTGCTAGGAGATTGAGGGGCGCTAAAGAGACCCAGTACTTC	TRBV20-1	TRBJ2-5	.	many
CASSTRQSSYNEQFF	TGTGCCAGCAGCACCCGACAGTCCTCCTACAATGAGCAGTTCTTC	TRBV7-2	TRBJ2-1	.	few
CASSPRDRDPHEQYF	TGTGCCAGCAGCCCCCGGGACAGGGATCCCCACGAGCAGTACTTC	TRBV3-1	TRBJ2-7	TRBD1	many
CASSLGATVTQYF	TGTGCCAGCAGCTTGGGGGCCACAGTTACGCAGTATTTT	TRBV7-2	TRBJ2-3	.	.
CASSDLGGETQYF	TGCGCCAGCAGTGATTTGGGCGGAGAGACCCAGTACTTC	TRBV10-2	TRBJ2-5	.	.
CASTTGTHMNTEAFF	TGTGCCAGCACTACCGGGACACACATGAACACTGAAGCTTTCTTT	TRBV28	TRBJ1-1	.	many
CASSYSAGNEQFF	TGTGCCAGCAGTTACTCCGCGGGCAACGAGCAGTTCTTC	TRBV6-2/TRBV6-3	TRBJ2-1	.	.
CASSYADRGGSVYTEAFF	TGTGCCAGCAGTTACGCGGACAGGGGGGGTAGCGTTTACACTGAAGCTTTCTTT	TRBV6-7	TRBJ1-1	TRBD1	few
CASSFWGAGETQYF	TGTGCCAGCAGTTTTTGGGGGGCAGGAGAGACCCAGTACTTC	TRBV27	TRBJ2-5	.	.
CASSSVRMGTEAFF	TGTGCCAGTAGTAGTGTCAGGATGGGCACTGAAGCTTTCTTT	TRBV19	TRBJ1-1	.	.
CASRITQSGSSYEQYF	TGTGCCAGCAGGATAACTCAAAGCGGGAGCTCCTACGAGCAGTACTTC	TRBV6-1	TRBJ2-7	TRBD2	few